This T cell receptor beta chain stems from a study of graft-versus-host responses after intestinal transplantation. Study-level information: Recipients received multivisceral, liver-intestinal, or isolated intestinal transplants.

CDR3 length: 14 residues. J was trimmed by 3 bases and V by 7 bases; bases with no gene match: 6. Per the germline V gene, CDR1 is MDHEN and CDR2 is SYDVKM. Clones were sequenced by immunoSEQ multiplex PCR, and TCRdb holds only the in-frame ones, with some missing. The repertoire has tens of thousands of clones, roughly 87% of them found once; the top ten carry around 17%. Intraepithelial and lamina propria lymphocytes were freed from processed graft tissue. The V call is TRBV28, the J call TRBJ2-3, with 8 bases aligning to TRBD1. Sequences were derived from ileum tissue, sampled around 190 days after intestinal transplant. The TCR originated in a human patient who received an intestinal transplant, so some T cells may come from the graft donor. DNA of the CDR3: TGTGCCAGCACCATGACAGGGGTGACAGATACGCAGTATTTT. Protein product: CASTMTGVTDTQYF.